This entry lists 29 T cell receptor beta chains sequenced from one sample in a study of cytomegalovirus exposure and HLA in healthy donors. PCR involved 60 Vbeta and 13 Jbeta primers. Some clones are missing from TCRdb's copy, which holds only in-frame ones; the method was immunoSEQ multiplex PCR. This table has under 200,000 clones, approximately 82% appearing once. Sample: PBMCs. The source of these receptors is a male donor in good health and CMV-seronegative.

This clone was seen only a few times. The rearrangement links TRBV5-1 to TRBJ2-2; TRBD1 matches at 7 bases. Germline assignment: CDR1 SGHRS and CDR2 YFSETQ. The CDR3 extends over 14 amino acids. Trimming cost V 5 bases and J 2 bases; bases outside gene matches: 3. The CDR3 DNA reads as TGCGCCAGCAGGGGACAGACAAACACCGGGGAGCTGTTTTTT. Translating gives CASRGQTNTGELFF.

Here the CDR3 DNA reads TGTGCCAGCGGTGGGCCACGTGAGCAGTTCTTC. It is translated as CASGGPREQFF. The chain recombines TRBV6-6 with TRBJ2-1, with D uncertain. This CDR3 has 11 amino acids. The germline CDR1 and CDR2 sequences are MNHNY and SVGAGI (reference sequence). V was shortened by 8 bases and J by 9 bases, with 11 bases between the two germline ends.

This chain joins TRBV15 and TRBJ1-5; TRBD1 aligns across 7 bases. This CDR3 spans 14 amino acids. V was clipped by 8 bases and J by 4 bases; unmatched bases: 8. Per the germline V gene, CDR1 is LNHNV and CDR2 is YYDKDF (reference sequence). CDR3 nucleotide sequence: TGTGCCACCGCCAGGGGGGACCTAAATCAGCCCCAGCATTTT. Translation gives CATARGDLNQPQHF.

A few counts support this clone. The junction and the germline gene differ at one end; a read error may be behind it. This chain uses TRBV6-5 with TRBJ1-1, with TRBD1 as a possible D gene (5 bases). The CDR3 is 13 amino acids. CDR1 is MNHEY, CDR2 SVGAGI, per germline. The CDR3 region is CASSYLAQGRITF. Here the CDR3 DNA reads TGTGCCAGCAGTTACTTAGCCCAGGGCAGAATCACCTTT.

V and J are TRBV7-2 and TRBJ2-2; D possibly corresponds to TRBD2 (6 bases). CDR3 size: 16 residues. CDR1 is SGHTA, CDR2 FQGNSA, per germline. The V and J ends lost 1 base and 6 bases respectively, with 15 bases between them. CDR3 amino acids: CASSLGPGVSAGELFF. Here the CDR3 DNA reads TGTGCCAGCAGCTTAGGCCCGGGAGTTAGCGCCGGGGAGCTGTTTTTT.

This clone occurred once. This chain uses TRBV4-1 with TRBJ1-2; 9 bases fit TRBD1. V lost 2 bases and J lost 8; bases outside the gene matches: 6. Germline values: CDR1 MGHRA, CDR2 YSYEKL. The CDR3 has 14 amino acids. CDR3 region: CASSQWTGVRGYTF. Written as DNA, the CDR3 is TGCGCCAGCAGCCAATGGACAGGGGTTCGCGGCTACACCTTC.

This clone was detected only a few times. CDR3 nucleotide sequence: TGTGCCAGCAGCTCCCGAGGGCTTGACTACAATGAGCAGTTCTTC. This encodes CASSSRGLDYNEQFF. The J gene is TRBJ2-1, the V gene TRBV7-2, with a tentative D call TRBD2 (5 bases). Germline V CDR1 and CDR2: SGHTA, FQGNSA. The CDR3 length is 15 residues. Between the trimmed V and J ends, which lost 4 bases and 3 bases, there was a span of 13 bases.

The chain links TRBV4-2 to TRBJ2-7; D not resolved. Per the germline V gene, CDR1 is LGHNA and CDR2 is YNFKEQ. This CDR3 is built from 14 residues. V lost 0 bases to trimming and J lost 2 bases, with 8 bases between them. The CDR3 protein is CASSQETNPYEQYF. The CDR3 DNA sequence: TGTGCCAGCAGCCAAGAAACTAACCCCTACGAGCAGTACTTC.

This clone was seen once. This rearrangement joins TRBV18 to TRBJ1-2; D remains unclear. Germline values: CDR1 KGHSH, CDR2 LQKENI. The CDR3 totals 16 residues. The V end lost 0 bases, the J end lost 7 bases, and 18 bases lay between the germline ends. The CDR3 loop reads CASSPPSELGRSGYTF. In DNA, the CDR3 is TGTGCCAGCTCACCACCCTCGGAACTGGGGAGGAGTGGCTACACCTTC.

The CDR3 is CASSQDRAFEQYF. The CDR3 DNA sequence: TGTGCCAGCAGCCAGGACAGGGCCTTCGAGCAGTACTTC. The rearrangement links TRBV7-2 to TRBJ2-7; 8 bases line up with TRBD1. The CDR3 consists of 13 residues. Per the germline V gene, CDR1 is SGHTA and CDR2 is FQGNSA. J lost 6 bases, V lost 5 bases, and 6 bases had no gene match.

The chain couples TRBV6-1 to TRBJ1-6; TRBD1 aligns across 9 bases. Germline V gene data show CDR1 as MNHNS and CDR2 as SASEGT. Trimming at V came to 7 bases and at J to 9 bases, leaving 7 bases not matched to a gene. The CDR3 is 14 residues long. CDR3 nucleotide sequence: TGTGCCAGCACCTACGGACAGGGGCTTTCACCCCTCCACTTT. Amino acid sequence: CASTYGQGLSPLHF.

V is TRBV6-1 and J is TRBJ1-5; the D gene is possibly TRBD1 (5 bases). V lost 4 bases and J 2 bases, leaving 9 bases between the germline ends. CDR3 length: 14 amino acids. The germline CDR1 and CDR2 sequences are MNHNS and SASEGT. CDR3 coding DNA: TGTGCCAGCAGTGCAGGGTTGGGCAATCAGCCCCAGCATTTT. This sequence encodes CASSAGLGNQPQHF.

The CDR3 region has the DNA TGTGCCAGTCGGCAGGGGGTTGCTTCACCCCTCCACTTT. Translation: CASRQGVASPLHF. The V call is TRBV19, the J call TRBJ1-6; 7 bases align to TRBD1. With 8 bases clipped from V and 9 bases from J, the junction kept 7 bases outside the gene matches. This CDR3 has 13 residues. CDR1 and CDR2 from the germline V gene are LNHDA and SQIVND (reference sequence).

J is TRBJ1-4 and V is TRBV5-4; D not certain. Trimming took 0 bases from V and 5 from J, leaving 8 bases between them. Germline V gene lookup returns CDR1 SGHNT and CDR2 YYREEE (reference sequence). The CDR3 spans 14 residues. CDR3 sequence (DNA): TGTGCCAGCAGCTTGGAGAGGCACAATGAAAAACTGTTTTTT. Its translation: CASSLERHNEKLFF.

This sequence joins TRBV27 and TRBJ2-1; 15 bases match TRBD2. Losses at the gene ends were 3 bases for V and 9 bases for J; bases not matched to a gene: 6. There are 16 residues in the CDR3. In germline, CDR1 is MNHEY, CDR2 SMNVEV (reference sequence). CDR3 sequence reads: CASSFGTSGGWGEQFF. The CDR3 DNA reads TGTGCCAGCAGTTTTGGGACTAGCGGGGGGTGGGGTGAGCAGTTCTTC.

The J gene is TRBJ1-2, the V gene TRBV2; 10 bases align to TRBD1. The CDR3 consists of 14 residues. V lost 6 bases, J lost 8 bases, and 9 bases stayed unmatched. Germline assignment: CDR1 SNHLY and CDR2 FYNNEI. In DNA form, the CDR3 reads TGTGCCAGCAGAGCCGGGACAGGGGTAAGGGGCTACACCTTC. This codes for CASRAGTGVRGYTF.

V is TRBV6-1 and J is TRBJ2-5; D perhaps matches TRBD2 (5 bases). The end of the DNA fits TRBJ2-7 better, so the J call may be wrong. The CDR3 runs 14 residues. Germline V gene lookup returns CDR1 MNHNS and CDR2 SASEGT. This chain's CDR3 is CASSEATGSYEQYF. CDR3 DNA: TGTGCCAGCAGTGAAGCGACGGGGTCCTACGAGCAGTACTTC.

The gene calls are TRBV5-6 and TRBJ1-1; possibly TRBD1 for D (6 bases). Trimming cost V 3 bases and J 0 bases, with 15 bases left between them. In germline, CDR1 is SGHDT, CDR2 YYEEEE. The CDR3 loop spans 16 amino acids. CDR3 DNA sequence: TGTGCCAGCAGCTCCCAGGGGCCCTCTATGAACACTGAAGCTTTCTTT. This encodes CASSSQGPSMNTEAFF. The full variable domain, rest sourced from reference TRBV5-6 and TRBJ1-1, is DAGVTQSPTHLIKTRGQQVTLRCSPKSGHDTVSWYQQALGQGPQFIFQYYEEEERQRGNFPDRFSGHQFPNYSSELNVNALLLGDSALYLCASSSQGPSMNTEAFFGQGTRLTVV.

This chain uses TRBV19 with TRBJ2-1, with unresolved D. This CDR3 is 16 amino acids long. The germline gives CDR1 LNHDA, CDR2 SQIVND (reference sequence). The CDR3 sequence is CAPDFDGPNSYNEQFF. For the CDR3, the DNA is TGTGCTCCAGACTTCGACGGCCCCAACTCCTACAATGAGCAGTTCTTC.

The V gene is TRBV10-3, the J gene TRBJ2-1; maybe TRBD2 (5 bases). The CDR3 is 12 residues long. Germline CDR1 is ENHRY and CDR2 is SYGVKD. Trimming removed 6 bases from V and 9 bases from J, with 12 bases in between. The CDR3 is CAIRDSRVEQFF. The CDR3 DNA follows: TGTGCCATCAGGGACTCAAGGGTTGAGCAGTTCTTC.

Concerning this clone: This sample also contains other DNA sequences that code for the same CDR3. The rearrangement links TRBV10-3 to TRBJ1-1, with 8 bases lining up with TRBD1. Germline CDR1 reads ENHRY; CDR2 reads SYGVKD. The CDR3 length is 13 residues. The J segment lost 3 bases and the V segment lost 5 bases, leaving 2 bases of the junction unmatched. The CDR3 reads CAISPTGDTEAFF. As DNA, the CDR3 is TGTGCCATCAGTCCGACAGGGGACACTGAAGCTTTCTTT.

The chain uses TRBV10-3 and TRBJ2-2, with 9 nucleotides matching TRBD1. V lost 4 bases and J lost 3; bases outside the gene matches: 0. The CDR3 covers 14 residues. Germline CDR1 reads ENHRY; CDR2 reads SYGVKD. Written as DNA, the CDR3 is TGTGCCATCAGTGGACAGGGGGACACCGGGGAGCTGTTTTTT. It is translated as CAISGQGDTGELFF.

The chain recombines TRBV4-2 with TRBJ2-2; 10 bases map to TRBD1. The CDR3 sequence is 17 residues long. Germline V gene sequence: CDR1 LGHNA, CDR2 YNFKEQ. After removal of 2 bases from V and 0 bases from J, the junction contained 3 bases not matched to a gene. The CDR3 DNA sequence: TGTGCCAGCAGCCAACGAGGACAGGGGGCGAACACCGGGGAGCTGTTTTTT. Translation: CASSQRGQGANTGELFF.

This chain links TRBV6-5 with TRBJ1-1; 8 nucleotides align to TRBD1. The CDR3 runs 14 residues. After removal of 4 bases from V and 7 bases from J, the junction contained 8 bases not matched to a gene. The germline gives CDR1 MNHEY, CDR2 SVGAGI. The CDR3 loop is CASSSIIQGVEAFF. Here the CDR3 DNA reads TGTGCCAGCAGTTCTATCATACAGGGGGTTGAAGCTTTCTTT.

The chain combines TRBV28 with TRBJ2-7; 7 nucleotides agree with TRBD2. The CDR3 runs 14 residues. With 8 bases clipped from V and 0 bases from J, the junction kept 7 bases outside the gene matches. Germline CDR1 is MDHEN and CDR2 is SYDVKM. CDR3 nucleotides: TGTGCCAGCCCGCCGGCGGGAGCCTCCTACGAGCAGTACTTC. Its translation is CASPPAGASYEQYF.

The chain joins TRBV19 to TRBJ2-3; 10 bases fit TRBD2. After removal of 5 bases from V and 4 bases from J, the junction contained 9 bases not matched to a gene. Germline lookup yields CDR1 LNHDA and CDR2 SQIVND (reference sequence). The CDR3 runs 16 residues. The CDR3 DNA reads TGTGCCAGTAGTGCAACGCTAGCGGGAGAGTCAGATACGCAGTATTTT. Protein: CASSATLAGESDTQYF.

This chain uses TRBV15 with TRBJ1-3; no clear D. V gave up 4 bases and J gave up 2 bases, with 12 bases separating them. The CDR3 extends over 15 amino acids. CDR1 LNHNV and CDR2 YYDKDF come from the germline V gene (reference sequence). Written as DNA, the CDR3 is TGTGCCACCAGCACCCCGCGGGCCACTGGAAACACCATATATTTT. The encoded protein is CATSTPRATGNTIYF.

The chain carries TRBV11-3 and TRBJ1-1; 10 bases align to TRBD1. Unmatched junction bases numbered 7, after V lost 4 bases and J lost 8 bases. CDR1 is SGHNT and CDR2 is YENEEA in the germline V gene. The CDR3 consists of 14 residues. The CDR3, as DNA: TGTGCCAGCAGCTCCGGGACAGGGGCCAGGGAAGCTTTCTTT. Encoded protein: CASSSGTGAREAFF.

The chain uses TRBV5-1 and TRBJ2-6; 10 positions agree with TRBD2. The CDR3 is 21 residues long. Per the germline V gene, CDR1 is SGHRS and CDR2 is YFSETQ. V lost 2 bases and J lost 0; bases outside the gene matches: 14. CDR3 sequence reads: CASSLRAKAGGPNSGANVLTF. CDR3 coding DNA: TGCGCCAGCAGCTTAAGGGCCAAAGCGGGGGGGCCTAACTCTGGGGCCAACGTCCTGACTTTC.